The following is a T cell receptor (beta chain) sequence with its context. This clonotype came up a few times. What antigen it recognizes has not been identified. No base quality values were provided; no much bigger clone lies one nucleotide off. This record comes from a study of blood T cells in healthy people across ages (dated by TCRdb to the mid-2010s). Regarding the study in general: In model experiments, template switching captured about one uniquely barcoded TCR beta cDNA molecule for every two T cells. Using deep sequencing normalized with unique cDNA molecular identifiers, the study measured how TCR beta repertoire diversity changes with age. The donors were divided into four age groups: young (average approximately 17 years), middle-aged (under 40), aged (about 60) and long-lived (82). To avoid experimental bias, donors of different ages were randomly spread across the sequencing lanes. The study analyzed two additional independent replicas of 1 million unique cDNA reads from the same blood draw for two donors, one aged 18 to 29 and one aged 80 or older.

Systemically healthy Caucasian individuals from Russia, 39 in total and aged roughly 6 to 90 years, were included as donors. Approximately 9 milliliters of peripheral blood were collected from each donor into EDTA-treated Vacutainer tubes. Ficoll-Paque density-gradient centrifugation was used to isolate PBMCs, with at least 6 million per sample. Trizol reagent was used to extract total RNA from PBMCs, with at least 5.5 micrograms per sample. For every donor, flow cytometry on a PBMC aliquot measured the percentage of naive CD45RAhigh/CD27high T cells. Library preparation used 5' RACE. The data were produced on an Illumina HiSeq 2500. A second PCR of about 6 to 12 cycles was run with a J-beta primer mix and a sample-barcoded 5' primer. A template-switch 5' adaptor carrying 12 random nucleotides introduced a unique molecular identifier onto each TCR beta cDNA molecule. Each sample yielded at least 2.5 million CDR3-containing paired-end reads. First-strand cDNA synthesis was performed from all RNA using the Mint cDNA synthesis kit, with priming by a TRBC-specific oligonucleotide. After uracil-DNA glycosylase treatment, a first 18-cycle PCR used universal primers M1SS and BC2_uni_R on all cDNA. Under the source paper's analysis protocol: Normalization of each sample was performed by random selection of 1 million high-quality reads, each carrying a distinct molecular identifier. Instead of being binned into consensus sequences, reads that shared molecular identifiers were thrown out. CDR3 identification, clonotype clustering and error correction used MiTCR with a Q25 quality threshold and the strictest error-elimination algorithm. A nonparametric unseen species model using Euler transformation provided a lower-bound estimate of total TCR beta diversity. The public reads were reanalyzed by TCRdb: fastp trimming at Q25, MiXCR alignment, in-frame beta chains only. Each entry is one CDR3 protein sequence, shown with its most common DNA and genes. The V and J calls shown here were made by TCRdb, not taken from the authors' results. Counted in this sample were fewer than 1.5 million distinct CDR3 sequences; approximately 38% of them appeared once. The ten largest clonotypes hold roughly 7.9% of the sample.

For this chain, trimming is 1 base at the V end and 11 bases at the J end, and the number of junction bases without a gene match is 7. From its cysteine to its phenylalanine, the CDR3 spans 15 amino acids. Of the read, only the CDR3 DNA is kept; its 45 bases are in frame from base 1. From the germline V gene (reference sequence), CDR1 is LNHNV and CDR2 is YYDKDF. Study-wide conclusions, independent of this receptor: Observed TCR beta diversity per million T cells fell roughly linearly with age, and a significant reduction was already apparent by age roughly 40. Conclusive comparison of naive and antigen-experienced compartments was prevented by the profiling of bulk unsorted PBMCs. The percentage of naive T cells measured by flow cytometry correlated strongly with observed TCR beta diversity. Estimates of total diversity based on one million sequenced T cells were regarded as lower bounds and as underestimates. Compared with the aged group, the long-lived group had more naive CD4+ T cells, fewer expanded clones and increased TCR diversity, suggesting age selection. Because donor CMV infection status was unknown, age-related changes in expanded clonotypes were potentially confounded.

This sequence uses TRBV15 and TRBJ1-6; the junction holds 8 bases that match TRBD1. Sequenced: blood. This receptor was taken from a woman aged 18-30 years in good health. The DNA is TGTGCCACCAGCAGAGCACAGGGGGTGTCCACACCCCTCCACTTT. The encoded protein is CATSRAQGVSTPLHF.